Listed below are T cell receptor beta chains from one sample, sequenced in a study of shared clonotypes between healthy human individuals. The method was immunoSEQ multiplex PCR; TCRdb's version includes in-frame clones alone and lacks a portion of them. The sample includes about 2.2 million clones, 85% to 95% of them seen just once. Sequenced: naive CD8+ T cells from PBMCs. Receptor source: a man between 18 and 35 years old in good health. Some clones in this sample may be carry-over from other donors' samples. CDR3s include the opening cysteine and the closing phenylalanine or tryptophan. A D gene is named only where the DNA matches it firmly. A clone size is listed for some rows: how often the clone was seen (once, few, many), or a class if it is expanded.

J gene	clone size	CDR3 length	V gene	D gene	CDR3 DNA	CDR3 protein
TRBJ2-1	-	12	TRBV7-9	-	TGTGCCAGCAGCTTAGGTGGGAGGCAGGAGTTCTTC	CASSLGGRQEFF
TRBJ1-2	once	15	TRBV5-1	-	TGCGCCAGCAACACCGGGAGGGCGAGGGGCTATGGCTACACCTTC	CASNTGRARGYGYTF
TRBJ2-7	once	14	TRBV27	TRBD2	TGTGCCAGCAGTCCGACTAGCGGGAGTGGAAAGCAGTACTTC	CASSPTSGSGKQYF
TRBJ2-1	-	15	TRBV6-4	TRBD1	TGTGCCAGCAGTGACGGGACAGGGTCCTACAATGAGCAGTTCTTC	CASSDGTGSYNEQFF
TRBJ2-5	-	15	TRBV9	-	TGTGCCAGCAGCCAATCCCCGCAGGGGCAGGTGACCCAGTACTTC	CASSQSPQGQVTQYF
TRBJ1-1	-	14	TRBV13	-	TGTGCCAGCAGCTTAGCAGGGGCGATCACTGAAGCTTTCTTT	CASSLAGAITEAFF
TRBJ2-2	-	14	TRBV7-9	TRBD2	TGTGCCAGGGGATTGACGGGAGGTGTCGGGGAGCTGTTTTTT	CARGLTGGVGELFF
TRBJ1-2	-	12	TRBV5-1	-	-	CASSVGQGILTF
TRBJ2-5	-	13	TRBV21-1	-	TGTGCCAGCAAAACAGGGGCGCAAGAGACCCAGTACTTC	CASKTGAQETQYF
TRBJ2-7	-	14	TRBV30	-	TGTGCCTGGAGTCCGGGGACCCGGCACTACGAGCAGTACTTC	CAWSPGTRHYEQYF
TRBJ1-2	-	15	TRBV9	TRBD1	TGTGCCAGCAGCGAGGGACAGGGGGCACGCTATGGCTACACCTTC	CASSEGQGARYGYTF
TRBJ1-1	-	13	TRBV28	-	TGTGCCAGCAGTTTAACCCTGGGCACTGAAGCTTTCTTT	CASSLTLGTEAFF
TRBJ2-1	-	16	TRBV11-2	-	TGTGCCAGCAGCTTAGCGGGGACTGGTTTCTACAATGAGCAGTTCTTC	CASSLAGTGFYNEQFF
TRBJ2-2	-	13	TRBV25-1	-	TGTGCCAGCAGTGAATCCGGAACCGGGGAGCTGTTTTTT	CASSESGTGELFF
TRBJ2-7	-	12	TRBV6-5	-	TGTGCCAGCAGTTACGACGGGGTCGAGCAGTACTTC	CASSYDGVEQYF
TRBJ2-1	-	14	TRBV11-2	-	TGTGCCAGCAGCTATATAGACCCCTACAATGAGCAGTTCTTC	CASSYIDPYNEQFF
TRBJ1-1	-	15	TRBV11-1	-	TGTGCCAGCAGCTTAAGTGGGCTGGGGGGCACTGAAGCTTTCTTT	CASSLSGLGGTEAFF
TRBJ2-7	-	15	TRBV9	TRBD2	TGTGCCAGCAGCGTAGGGACTAGCGGAACCTACGAGCAGTACTTC	CASSVGTSGTYEQYF
TRBJ2-5	-	15	TRBV7-9	-	TGTGCCAGCAACGGAAGGGGGATGGCGGGAGAGACCCAGTACTTC	CASNGRGMAGETQYF
TRBJ2-4	-	17	TRBV28	-	TGTGCCAGCACCTCCGGGGGTGGGGGGCGCAGACAAAACATTCAGTACTTC	CASTSGGGGRRQNIQYF
TRBJ1-1	-	15	TRBV5-1	-	TGCGCCAGCAGCTTGGAAGTGAGTAGGAACACTGAAGCTTTCTTT	CASSLEVSRNTEAFF
TRBJ1-1	-	16	TRBV7-9	TRBD1	TGTGCCAGCAGCTCGACGAACAGGGGAGAGTACACTGAAGCTTTCTTT	CASSSTNRGEYTEAFF
TRBJ2-7	-	12	TRBV27	-	TGTGCCAGCAGTCCCCGGGGTGGCGAGCAGTACTTC	CASSPRGGEQYF
TRBJ2-1	-	13	TRBV15	-	TGTGCCACCAGCAGAGATGATAACAATGAGCAGTTCTTC	CATSRDDNNEQFF
TRBJ2-7	-	13	TRBV6-1	-	TGTGCCAGCAGTGAAACCGCGGGCTACGAGCAGTACTTC	CASSETAGYEQYF
TRBJ2-7	once	14	TRBV6-5	-	TGTGCCAGCAGTTACTCGGGCTCTTCCGACGAGCAGTACTTC	CASSYSGSSDEQYF
TRBJ2-4	-	15	TRBV7-6	-	TGTGCCAGCAGCCAAGGTGTCAAACCCGGGGACATTCAGTACTTC	CASSQGVKPGDIQYF
TRBJ2-2	-	14	TRBV12-5	-	TGTGCTAGTGGTTTGGGGGGGAACACCGGGGAGCTGTTTTTT	CASGLGGNTGELFF
TRBJ1-5	few	16	TRBV6-1	TRBD1	TGTGCCAGCAGTGAAAGGGACAGGGGCGAGTATCAGCCCCAGCATTTT	CASSERDRGEYQPQHF